Below, 5 T cell receptor beta chains from the same sample are listed, as sequenced in a study of early T cells in non-severe SARS-CoV-2 infection. One entry per CDR3 protein, called by TCRdb with MiXCR from the 5' RACE reads. The data show under 85,000 distinct CDR3 sequences, 9% to 14% seen once. The source material was whole blood. The receptors here all came from an adult who was a healthcare worker with PCR-confirmed SARS-CoV-2 infection or an uninfected control (not recorded which).

This clonotype showed up many times. The rearrangement uses TRBV12-3 or TRBV12-4 and TRBJ2-5; no clear D. The CDR3 covers 12 residues. The V end lost 6 bases, the J end lost 1 base, and 6 bases lay between the germline ends. The DNA of the CDR3 is TGTGCCAGCAGCCTTATCCAAGAGACCCAGTACTTC. As protein: CASSLIQETQYF.

This clonotype was detected ten times or more. The chain couples TRBV10-2 to TRBJ2-5; no clear D. Germline V gene data show CDR1 as WSHSY and CDR2 as SAAADI. Trimming removed 7 bases from V and 5 bases from J, with 8 bases in between. The CDR3 has 11 residues. Here the CDR3 DNA reads TGCGCCAGCACCGCGATGGAGACCCAGTACTTC. Residues: CASTAMETQYF.

This clonotype came up many times. This rearrangement joins TRBV4-1 to TRBJ2-1; possible D gene TRBD2, 6 bases. Trimming took off 0 bases at V and 4 bases at J, with 19 bases between the two ends. Germline-derived CDR1 and CDR2 are MGHRA and YSYEKL. This CDR3 is 18 amino acids long. The CDR3 DNA reads as TGCGCCAGCAGCCAAGATATGGGCGGAGGGCAGCTTTACAATGAGCAGTTCTTC. This sequence encodes CASSQDMGGGQLYNEQFF.

This chain links TRBV11-2 with TRBJ2-7, with 8 bases identical to TRBD1. The CDR3 spans 14 residues. V gave up 8 bases and J gave up 6 bases; unmatched junction bases: 12. CDR1 and CDR2 from the germline V gene are SGHAT and FQNNGV. The CDR3 nucleotides are TGTGCCAGCTCGGCCACCGGACAGGGTCCCGAGCAGTACTTC. This encodes CASSATGQGPEQYF.

This clonotype was found many times. The chain has TRBV28 and TRBJ2-1, with unresolved D. This CDR3 spans 18 amino acids. The germline V gene has CDR1 MDHEN and CDR2 SYDVKM. V was pared by 7 bases and J by 0 bases, with 22 bases between. CDR3 coding DNA: TGTGCCAGCACCCCCAAGGACCAATTGCCTAGCTCCTACAATGAGCAGTTCTTC. Its protein product is CASTPKDQLPSSYNEQFF.